The present T cell receptor beta chain was sequenced within a study of cytomegalovirus exposure and HLA in healthy donors. With 60 Vbeta and 13 Jbeta primers, the PCR was carried out. Clones were sequenced by immunoSEQ multiplex PCR, and TCRdb holds only the in-frame ones, with some missing. The sample includes some 150,000 clones, roughly 80% seen only once; the top ten take 6% to 9%. Turning to this clone: Its antigen remains unknown.

CDR3 length equals 13 residues. V lost 9 bases and J lost 5, with 16 bases in between. Germline V gene data show CDR1 as ENHRY and CDR2 as SYGVKD. Overall study findings and caveats: It was about 150 TCR beta chains that were listed as cytomegalovirus-associated. HLA alleles showed associations with some 15,000 TCR beta sequences in a later analysis, at a 0.05 false discovery rate. Accurate prediction of HLA-A and HLA-B alleles (for most subjects) was reportedly achieved from TCR beta sequences.

V and J are TRBV10-3 and TRBJ2-5, with D tentatively TRBD1 (7 bases). The source of this sequence is a woman in her 30s in good health and CMV-seropositive. Material for sequencing was PBMCs. The CDR3 here is CAMRQGGSETQYF. CDR3 nucleotide sequence: TGTGCCATGCGTCAGGGGGGAAGCGAGACCCAGTACTTC.